This T cell receptor beta chain was recovered during a study of blood T cell repertoires in COVID-19. In the study overall: PBMCs, B-cell-depleted T cells, or T cells were the source of the cDNA or gDNA that made up the material.

Per the germline V gene, CDR1 is SGDLS and CDR2 is YYNGEE. Unmatched junction bases numbered 15, after V lost 5 bases and J lost 8 bases. The CDR3 extends over 16 amino acids. Authors' processing steps: Amplifying reference gene primers gave estimates of nucleated cell counts. Clones were read by immunoSEQ multiplex PCR, and TCRdb kept only the in-frame ones, dropping some. V, J and clone size were drawn from that table, and D and trimming were deduced from the DNA. This sample has some 150,000 clones, with 80% to 90% found just once. The chain combines TRBV9 with TRBJ2-1, with 8 bases fitting TRBD2. The receptor was derived from a man aged 35-49 years with acute or convalescent COVID-19. Source material: peripheral blood. The CDR3 DNA sequence: TGTGCCAGCAGTGACCGTGGTAGCGGGGTGCCGGATGAGCAGTTCTTC. This translates into CASSDRGSGVPDEQFF.